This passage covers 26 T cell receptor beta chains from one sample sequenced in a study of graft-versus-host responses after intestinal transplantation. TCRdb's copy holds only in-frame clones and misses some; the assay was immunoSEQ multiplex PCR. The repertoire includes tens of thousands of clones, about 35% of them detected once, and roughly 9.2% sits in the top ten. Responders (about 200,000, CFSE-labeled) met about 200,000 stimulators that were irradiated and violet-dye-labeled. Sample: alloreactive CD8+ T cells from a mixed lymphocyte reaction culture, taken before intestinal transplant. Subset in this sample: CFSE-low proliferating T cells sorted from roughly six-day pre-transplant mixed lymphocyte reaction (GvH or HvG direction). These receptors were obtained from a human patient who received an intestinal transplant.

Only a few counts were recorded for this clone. CDR3 bases: TGCGCCAGCAGCTTGGGGTGGGCCCCGAGGACTGAAGCTTTCTTT. Protein product: CASSLGWAPRTEAFF. The rearrangement uses TRBV5-1 and TRBJ1-1; no clear D gene. V was clipped by 0 bases and J by 5 bases, with 14 bases between them. CDR1 SGHRS and CDR2 YFSETQ come from the germline V gene. This CDR3 region has 15 residues.

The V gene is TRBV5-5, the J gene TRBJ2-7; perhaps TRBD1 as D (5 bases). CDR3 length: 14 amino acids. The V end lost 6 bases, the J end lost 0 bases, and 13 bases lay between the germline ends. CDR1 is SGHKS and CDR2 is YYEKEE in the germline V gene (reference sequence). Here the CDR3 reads CASNPWGSSYEQYF. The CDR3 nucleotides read TGTGCCAGCAACCCCTGGGGCAGCTCCTACGAGCAGTACTTC.

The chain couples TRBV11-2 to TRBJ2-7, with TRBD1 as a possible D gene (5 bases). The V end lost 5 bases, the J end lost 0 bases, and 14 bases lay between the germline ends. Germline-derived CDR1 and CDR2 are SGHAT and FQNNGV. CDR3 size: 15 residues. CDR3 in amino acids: CASSEQAEPSYEQYF. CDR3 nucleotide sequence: TGTGCCAGCAGCGAACAGGCCGAACCCTCCTACGAGCAGTACTTC.

The CDR3: CASSQEYSDNEQFF. CDR3 DNA sequence: TGTGCCAGCAGCCAAGAGTATTCCGACAATGAGCAGTTCTTC. This sequence joins TRBV5-4 and TRBJ2-1; no firm D call. Germline CDR1 SGHNT, CDR2 YYREEE (reference sequence). This CDR3 spans 14 amino acids. Trimming shortened V by 4 bases and J by 5 bases, and 13 bases separated the two germline ends.

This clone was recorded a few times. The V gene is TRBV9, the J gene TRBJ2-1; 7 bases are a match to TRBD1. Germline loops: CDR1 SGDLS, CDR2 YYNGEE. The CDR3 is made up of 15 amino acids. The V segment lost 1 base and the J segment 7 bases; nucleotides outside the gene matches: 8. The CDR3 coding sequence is TGTGCCAGCAGCGTATTCATGTGGGACAGAAATGAGCAGTTCTTC. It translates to CASSVFMWDRNEQFF.

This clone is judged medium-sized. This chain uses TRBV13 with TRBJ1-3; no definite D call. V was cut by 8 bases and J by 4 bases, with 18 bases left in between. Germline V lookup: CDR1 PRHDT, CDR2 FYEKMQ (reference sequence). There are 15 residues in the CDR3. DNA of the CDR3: TGTGCCAGCGAGGGAGGGAGGACGGCGGGAAACACCATATATTTT. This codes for CASEGGRTAGNTIYF.

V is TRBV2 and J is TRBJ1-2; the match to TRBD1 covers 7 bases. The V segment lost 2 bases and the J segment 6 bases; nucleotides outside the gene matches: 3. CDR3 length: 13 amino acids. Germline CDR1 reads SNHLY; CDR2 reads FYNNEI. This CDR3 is CASSETTGDGYTF. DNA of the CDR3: TGTGCCAGCAGTGAAACTACAGGGGATGGCTACACCTTC.

The CDR3 sequence is CASSIRTSGRAYNEQFF. The CDR3 DNA reads TGCGCCAGCAGCATCCGGACTAGCGGGAGGGCCTACAATGAGCAGTTCTTC. The V and J genes are TRBV5-1 and TRBJ2-1, with TRBD2 identical over 15 bases. Looked up from germline, CDR1 is SGHRS and CDR2 is YFSETQ. V lost 4 bases, J lost 2 bases, and 4 bases stayed unmatched. This CDR3 is 17 amino acids long.

Here the CDR3 DNA reads TGCAGCGTATCCGGGGGAGACTCCTACGAGCAGTACTTC. Encoded protein: CSVSGGDSYEQYF. The rearrangement joins TRBV29-1 to TRBJ2-7; maybe TRBD2 (6 bases). Trimming took off 6 bases at V and 0 bases at J, with 12 bases between the two ends. Germline CDR1 reads SQVTM; CDR2 reads ANQGSEA. The CDR3 consists of 13 residues.

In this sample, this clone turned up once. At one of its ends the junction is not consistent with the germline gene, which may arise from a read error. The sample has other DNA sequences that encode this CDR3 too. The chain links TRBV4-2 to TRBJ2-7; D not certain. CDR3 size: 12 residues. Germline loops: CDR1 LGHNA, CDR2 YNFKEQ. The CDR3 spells CASSQDNYEQYF. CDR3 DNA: TGTGCCAGCAGTCAAGATAACTACGAGCAGTACTTC.

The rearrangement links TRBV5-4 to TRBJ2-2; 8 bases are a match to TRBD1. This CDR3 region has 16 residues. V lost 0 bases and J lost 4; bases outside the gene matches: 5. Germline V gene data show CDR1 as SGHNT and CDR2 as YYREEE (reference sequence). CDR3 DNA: TGTGCCAGCAGCTTGGTGACAGGGGCCCGCACCGGGGAGCTGTTTTTT. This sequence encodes CASSLVTGARTGELFF.

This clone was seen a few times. As DNA, the CDR3 is TGCGCCAGCAGCCTTGGGTTGAGCACCGGGGAGCTGTTTTTT. This codes for CASSLGLSTGELFF. The V call is TRBV4-1, the J call TRBJ2-2; D is unclear. Trimming took off 4 bases at V and 4 bases at J, with 10 bases between the two ends. The CDR3 has 14 amino acids. Germline CDR1 and CDR2: MGHRA and YSYEKL.

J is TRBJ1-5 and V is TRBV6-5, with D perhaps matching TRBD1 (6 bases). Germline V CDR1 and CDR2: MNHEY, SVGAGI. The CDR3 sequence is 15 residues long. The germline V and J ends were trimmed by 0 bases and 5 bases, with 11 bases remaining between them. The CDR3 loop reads CASSYSSGGHQPQHF. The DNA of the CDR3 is TGTGCCAGCAGTTACTCGTCCGGGGGGCATCAGCCCCAGCATTTT.

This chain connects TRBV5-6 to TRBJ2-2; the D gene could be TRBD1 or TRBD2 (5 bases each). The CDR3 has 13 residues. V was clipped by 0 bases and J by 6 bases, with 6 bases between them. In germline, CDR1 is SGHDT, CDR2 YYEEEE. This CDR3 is CASSLGGAGELFF. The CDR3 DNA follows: TGTGCCAGCAGCTTGGGAGGGGCCGGGGAGCTGTTTTTT.

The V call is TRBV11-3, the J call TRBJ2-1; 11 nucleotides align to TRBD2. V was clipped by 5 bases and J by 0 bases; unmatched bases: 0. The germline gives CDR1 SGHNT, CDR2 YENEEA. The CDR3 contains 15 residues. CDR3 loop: CASSTSGSSYNEQFF. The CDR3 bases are TGTGCCAGCAGCACTAGCGGGAGCTCCTACAATGAGCAGTTCTTC.

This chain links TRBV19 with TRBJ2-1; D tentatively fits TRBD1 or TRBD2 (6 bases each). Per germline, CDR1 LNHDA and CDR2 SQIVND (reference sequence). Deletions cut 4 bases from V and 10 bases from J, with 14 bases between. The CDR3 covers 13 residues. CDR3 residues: CASSTSGAGEQFF. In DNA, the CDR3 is TGTGCCAGTAGTACTTCAGGGGCGGGGGAGCAGTTCTTC.

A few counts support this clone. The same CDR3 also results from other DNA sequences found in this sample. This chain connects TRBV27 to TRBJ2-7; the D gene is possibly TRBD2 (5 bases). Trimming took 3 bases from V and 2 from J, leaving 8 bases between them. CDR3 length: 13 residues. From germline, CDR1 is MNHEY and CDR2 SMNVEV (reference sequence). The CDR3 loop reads CASSLTGTYEQYF. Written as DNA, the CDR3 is TGTGCCAGCAGTTTGACCGGGACCTACGAGCAGTACTTC.

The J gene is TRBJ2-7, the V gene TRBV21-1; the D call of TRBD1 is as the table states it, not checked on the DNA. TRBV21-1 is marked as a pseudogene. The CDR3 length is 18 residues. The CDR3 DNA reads TGTGCCAGCAGCAAATGGCAGGGGGGTTCCCTTAGCTCCTACGAGCAGTACTTC. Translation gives CASSKWQGGSLSSYEQYF.

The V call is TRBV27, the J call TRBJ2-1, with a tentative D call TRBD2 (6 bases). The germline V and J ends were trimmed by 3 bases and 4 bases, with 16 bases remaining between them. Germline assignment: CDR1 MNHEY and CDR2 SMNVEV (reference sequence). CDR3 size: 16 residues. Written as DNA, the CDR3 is TGTGCCAGCAGTTTTCCTACTGAACGGGGGTACAATGAGCAGTTCTTC. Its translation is CASSFPTERGYNEQFF.

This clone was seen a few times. The CDR3 DNA sequence: TGTGCCAGCAGCTCGGACCTCAACAATGAGCAGTTCTTC. Its protein product is CASSSDLNNEQFF. This sequence joins TRBV5-4 and TRBJ2-1; unclear D gene. Germline CDR1 reads SGHNT; CDR2 reads YYREEE (reference sequence). This CDR3 contains 13 residues. V lost 3 bases and J lost 5, with 9 bases in between.

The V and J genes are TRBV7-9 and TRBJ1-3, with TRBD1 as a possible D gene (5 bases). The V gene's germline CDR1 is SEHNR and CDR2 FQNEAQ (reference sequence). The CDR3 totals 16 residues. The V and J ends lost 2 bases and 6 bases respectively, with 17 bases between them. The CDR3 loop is CASSLLSRGWKNTIYF. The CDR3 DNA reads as TGTGCCAGCAGCTTACTCTCGAGGGGATGGAAAAACACCATATATTTT.

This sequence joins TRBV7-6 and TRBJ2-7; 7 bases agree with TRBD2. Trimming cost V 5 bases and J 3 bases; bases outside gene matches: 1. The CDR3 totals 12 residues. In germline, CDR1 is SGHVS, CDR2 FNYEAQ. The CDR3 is CASSGEGYEQYF. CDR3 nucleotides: TGTGCCAGCAGCGGGGAGGGCTACGAGCAGTACTTC.

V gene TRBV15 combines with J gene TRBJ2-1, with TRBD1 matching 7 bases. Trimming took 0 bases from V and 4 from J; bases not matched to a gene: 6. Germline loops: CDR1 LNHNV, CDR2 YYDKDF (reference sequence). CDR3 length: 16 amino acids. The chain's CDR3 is CATSRDKTGLYNEQFF. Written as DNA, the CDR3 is TGTGCCACCAGCAGAGATAAGACAGGGTTATACAATGAGCAGTTCTTC.

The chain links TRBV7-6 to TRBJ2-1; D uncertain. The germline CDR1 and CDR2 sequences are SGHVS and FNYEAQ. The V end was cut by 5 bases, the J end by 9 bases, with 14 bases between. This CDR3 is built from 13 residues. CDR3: CASSGFVRGEQFF. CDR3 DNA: TGTGCCAGCAGCGGGTTTGTGAGAGGTGAGCAGTTCTTC. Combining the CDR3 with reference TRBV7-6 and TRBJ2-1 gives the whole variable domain GAGVSQSPRYKVTKRGQDVALRCDPISGHVSLYWYRQALGQGPEFLTYFNYEAQQDKSGLPNDRFSAERPEGSISTLTIQRTEQRDSAMYRCASSGFVRGEQFFGPGTRLTVL.

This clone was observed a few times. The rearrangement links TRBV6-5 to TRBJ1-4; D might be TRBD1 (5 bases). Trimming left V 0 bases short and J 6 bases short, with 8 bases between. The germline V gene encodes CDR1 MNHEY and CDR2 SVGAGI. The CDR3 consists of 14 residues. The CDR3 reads CASSYSRRDEKLFF. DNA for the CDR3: TGTGCCAGCAGTTACTCGCGCAGGGATGAAAAACTGTTTTTT.

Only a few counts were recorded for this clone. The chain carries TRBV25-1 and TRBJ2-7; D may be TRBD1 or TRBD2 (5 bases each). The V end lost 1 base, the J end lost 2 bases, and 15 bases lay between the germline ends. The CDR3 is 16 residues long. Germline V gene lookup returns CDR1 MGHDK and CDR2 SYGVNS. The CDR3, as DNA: TGTGCCAGCAGTGAATCCATGGGGGAGATCCCCTACGAGCAGTACTTC. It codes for CASSESMGEIPYEQYF.